These 13 T cell receptor beta chains came from one sample sequenced in a study of breast tumors, draining lymph nodes, adjacent tissues. TCRdb used MiXCR to reprocess the multiplex PCR reads, holding one entry per CDR3 protein. This sample has over 12,000 distinct CDR3 sequences, with approximately 50% found just once. The specimen was tumor-adjacent breast tissue. The receptor source for this set is a female donor with breast cancer. Some clones in this sample may be carry-over from other donors' samples.

A note on this clonotype: Sequence at one end of the junction differs from germline and may be a read error. The rearrangement links TRBV3-1 to TRBJ2-3; 11 nucleotides line up with TRBD1. Germline-derived CDR1 and CDR2 are LGHDT and YNNKEL (reference sequence). The CDR3 totals 15 residues. The CDR3 nucleotides read TGTGCCAGCGGCCGCGGACAGGGGGCGACAGATACGCGGTATTTT. Its protein is CASGRGQGATDTRYF.

This clonotype was found many times. The chain uses TRBV9 and TRBJ2-5, with D tentatively TRBD2 (7 bases). The CDR3 loop spans 17 amino acids. Trimming pared 0 bases from V and 2 bases from J, leaving 17 bases between. The germline gives CDR1 SGDLS, CDR2 YYNGEE. The CDR3 DNA reads as TGTGCCAGCAGCGTAGGGGGTAGAGAGGGGGGGCAAGAGACCCAGTACTTC. Translated: CASSVGGREGGQETQYF.

This clonotype was picked up many times. Just one base apart from a much larger clone, this may be a read error. V and J are TRBV12-3 or TRBV12-4 and TRBJ2-5; D is unclear. Deletions cut 3 bases from V and 3 bases from J, with 5 bases between. This CDR3 region has 12 residues. For the CDR3, the DNA is TGTGCCAGCAGTTTCAACAAAGAGACCCAGTACTTC. Translated: CASSFNKETQYF.

This clonotype was detected many times. The chain recombines TRBV7-6 with TRBJ2-1, with D possibly TRBD1 on 6 matching bases. The germline V and J ends were trimmed by 5 bases and 1 base, with 12 bases remaining between them. CDR1 SGHVS and CDR2 FNYEAQ come from the germline V gene. This CDR3 spans 15 amino acids. The CDR3 protein is CASSPGVGSYNEQFF. The CDR3 nucleotides are TGTGCCAGCAGCCCAGGGGTAGGGTCCTACAATGAGCAGTTCTTC. Supplemented by reference TRBV7-6 and TRBJ2-1, the full variable domain reads GAGVSQSPRYKVTKRGQDVALRCDPISGHVSLYWYRQALGQGPEFLTYFNYEAQQDKSGLPNDRFSAERPEGSISTLTIQRTEQRDSAMYRCASSPGVGSYNEQFFGPGTRLTVL.

By its share, this clonotype is medium-sized. The CDR3 loop reads CASSPTGGGYEQYF. In DNA, the CDR3 is TGTGCCAGCAGCCCGACAGGGGGCGGTTACGAGCAGTACTTC. This chain connects TRBV3-1 to TRBJ2-7, with 10 bases lining up with TRBD1. The V and J ends lost 4 bases and 4 bases, in that order; junction bases with no gene match: 4. Germline CDR1 and CDR2: LGHDT and YNNKEL (reference sequence). The CDR3 is made up of 14 amino acids.

This clonotype was counted ten times or more. The chain has TRBV4-2 and TRBJ2-5; tentative D call: TRBD1 (5 bases). Trimming cost V 0 bases and J 3 bases, with 14 bases left between them. The CDR3 contains 16 residues. Germline-derived CDR1 and CDR2 are LGHNA and YNFKEQ. CDR3 DNA sequence: TGTGCCAGCAGCCAAGATTGGAAGACAGTGGAAGAGACCCAGTACTTC. Its protein is CASSQDWKTVEETQYF.

The chain uses TRBV2 and TRBJ2-7; maybe TRBD2 (5 bases). Germline V CDR1 and CDR2: SNHLY, FYNNEI. The CDR3 length is 14 residues. Trimming pared 6 bases from V and 5 bases from J, leaving 17 bases between. The CDR3 DNA reads as TGTGCCAGCAGACTAGATCCCTCTGTCCACGAGCAGTACTTC. Its protein is CASRLDPSVHEQYF.

The V and J genes are TRBV29-1 and TRBJ1-4; TRBD1 aligns across 8 bases. V lost 3 bases, J lost 7 bases, and 10 bases stayed unmatched. Germline CDR1 SQVTM, CDR2 ANQGSEA. This CDR3 has 15 residues. CDR3 sequence (DNA): TGCAGCGTTGATAGCGGGTACGGGACAGGTGAAAAACTGTTTTTT. It translates to CSVDSGYGTGEKLFF.

V is TRBV29-1 and J is TRBJ2-3, with 15 nucleotides matching TRBD2. V lost 0 bases and J lost 5; bases outside the gene matches: 9. The V gene's germline CDR1 is SQVTM and CDR2 ANQGSEA. The CDR3 totals 18 residues. The CDR3 DNA reads TGCAGCGTTGAAGAGGCCGGGACTAGCGGGGGGCCTCAAGATACGCAGTATTTT. Translating it yields CSVEEAGTSGGPQDTQYF.

This clonotype was seen more than once but under ten times. The V and J genes are TRBV2 and TRBJ1-2; D uncertain. CDR1 SNHLY and CDR2 FYNNEI come from the germline V gene. Trimming stripped 3 bases from V and 6 bases from J, with 11 bases between. This CDR3 has 13 residues. CDR3 amino acids: CASSDPNENGYTF. CDR3 bases: TGTGCCAGCAGTGATCCTAACGAGAATGGCTACACCTTC.

The sample holds many counts of this clonotype. One end of the junction varies from germline; a read error may be responsible. This chain joins TRBV7-3 and TRBJ2-2; 9 nucleotides match TRBD2. The CDR3 runs 15 residues. In germline, CDR1 is SGHTA, CDR2 FQGTGA. Here the CDR3 DNA reads TGTGCCAGCAGCCGCGGGGGGGCGAACCCCGGGGAGCTGTTTTTT. Translated: CASSRGGANPGELFF.

This rearrangement joins TRBV2 to TRBJ2-5; tentatively, D is TRBD2 (6 bases). From germline, CDR1 is SNHLY and CDR2 FYNNEI. V lost 0 bases, J lost 7 bases, and 6 bases lay in between. The CDR3 has 12 residues. Here the CDR3 DNA reads TGTGCCAGCAGTGAAGCGCGGGGGACCCAGTACTTC. Translated, it gives CASSEARGTQYF.

Comments on this clonotype: One junction end does not reproduce the germline sequence, and a read error may be involved. The gene calls are TRBV30 and TRBJ1-5; 7 nucleotides line up with TRBD1. Germline CDR1 and CDR2: GTSNPN and SVGIG (reference sequence). The CDR3 loop spans 14 amino acids. For the CDR3, the DNA is TGCGCCTGGGGTAGGGGACAGCGTAATCAGCCCCAGCATTTT. Protein: CAWGRGQRNQPQHF.